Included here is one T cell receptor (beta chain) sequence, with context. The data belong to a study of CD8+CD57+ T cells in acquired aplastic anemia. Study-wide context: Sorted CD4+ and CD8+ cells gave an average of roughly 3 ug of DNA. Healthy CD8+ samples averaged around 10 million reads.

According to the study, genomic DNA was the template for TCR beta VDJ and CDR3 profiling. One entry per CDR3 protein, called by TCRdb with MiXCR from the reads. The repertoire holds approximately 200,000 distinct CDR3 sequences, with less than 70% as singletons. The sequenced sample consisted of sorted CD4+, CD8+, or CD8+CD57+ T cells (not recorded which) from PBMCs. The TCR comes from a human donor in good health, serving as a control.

The CDR3 protein is CASSPPQTSINYGYTF. The DNA for the CDR3 is TGTGCCAGCTCACCACCGCAGACCAGTATTAACTATGGCTACACCTTC. The V gene is TRBV18, the J gene TRBJ1-2; D is undetermined. Germline V gives CDR1 KGHSH, CDR2 LQKENI. V lost 0 bases and J 1 base, leaving 12 bases between the germline ends. The CDR3 loop spans 16 amino acids.